The next 15 T cell receptor beta chains were all read from a single sample in a study of beta chain features in type 1 diabetes (dated by TCRdb to 2017 to 2018). Libraries were constructed by the immunoSEQ multiplex PCR assay. The entire amount of isolated RNA was reverse transcribed using the High Capacity cDNA Reverse Transcription Kit, so the sequenced TCRB transcripts were expressed ones. TCRdb stores this immuneACCESS table with in-frame sequences only. Part of the clones is absent; in the studies checked, under half of the shortfall reflects unresolved V genes, and no reason is known for the rest. This sample comprises 300,000 to 350,000 clones, 6.5% to 10% of them detected only once. Around 0.45% of the sample comes from the top ten. Sequencing used central memory CD4+ T cells from blood. The source is a woman between 18 and 29 years old in good health.

This clone was counted a few times. V and J are TRBV19 and TRBJ2-3, with D possibly being TRBD2 (6 bases). V was cut by 6 bases and J by 4 bases, with 11 bases left in between. The CDR3 loop spans 13 amino acids. Germline V gene lookup returns CDR1 LNHDA and CDR2 SQIVND (reference sequence). The CDR3 DNA reads TGTGCCAGTAGAGTTTCGGGGGCAGATACGCAGTATTTT. This translates into CASRVSGADTQYF.

The V and J genes are TRBV4-2 and TRBJ2-1; TRBD1 aligns across 9 bases. This CDR3 spans 17 amino acids. V was clipped by 3 bases and J by 4 bases; unmatched bases: 10. CDR1 is LGHNA, CDR2 YNFKEQ, per germline. CDR3 loop: CASSQAPGTGLYNEQFF. CDR3 bases: TGTGCCAGCAGCCAGGCCCCCGGGACAGGGCTTTACAATGAGCAGTTCTTC.

This clone showed up many times. The chain links TRBV9 to TRBJ1-1; D perhaps matches TRBD1 (6 bases). The CDR3 sequence is 14 residues long. Deletions cut 6 bases from V and 0 bases from J, with 12 bases between. Germline CDR1 reads SGDLS; CDR2 reads YYNGEE. CDR3 sequence reads: CASTPTGLNTEAFF. CDR3 DNA: TGTGCCAGCACCCCGACAGGACTGAACACTGAAGCTTTCTTT.

The sample holds a few counts of this clone. Within the sample, other DNA sequences also encode this same CDR3. The chain joins TRBV6-5 to TRBJ2-4; D uncertain. CDR1 is MNHEY and CDR2 is SVGAGI in the germline V gene. There are 14 residues in the CDR3. Trimming pared 2 bases from V and 0 bases from J, leaving 5 bases between. This CDR3 is CASSYGLAKNIQYF. CDR3 nucleotides: TGTGCCAGCAGTTACGGATTAGCCAAAAACATTCAGTACTTC.

This chain links TRBV2 with TRBJ2-1, with TRBD1 as a possible D gene (6 bases). The CDR3 spans 14 residues. Germline loops: CDR1 SNHLY, CDR2 FYNNEI. Trimming pared 4 bases from V and 6 bases from J, leaving 13 bases between. CDR3 loop: CASSAGQQGNEQFF. For the CDR3, the DNA is TGTGCCAGCAGTGCCGGTCAACAGGGCAATGAGCAGTTCTTC. Filled out from reference TRBV2 and TRBJ2-1, the complete variable domain reads EPEVTQTPSHQVTQMGQEVILRCVPISNHLYFYWYRQILGQKVEFLVSFYNNEISEKSEIFDDQFSVERPDGSNFTLKIRSTKLEDSAMYFCASSAGQQGNEQFFGPGTRLTVL.

The table lists this clone with many counts. V usage is TRBV5-5 and J usage is TRBJ2-7; maybe TRBD1 (6 bases). Germline V gene sequence: CDR1 SGHKS, CDR2 YYEKEE (reference sequence). V was cut by 1 base and J by 3 bases, with 14 bases left in between. The CDR3 contains 15 residues. CDR3 protein: CASSLLVQGFYEQYF. The CDR3 DNA is TGTGCCAGCAGCTTGTTGGTCCAGGGGTTCTACGAGCAGTACTTC.

This clone was counted a few times. The chain is built from TRBV6-5 and TRBJ1-2, with D possibly matching TRBD1 (5 bases). Trimming pared 6 bases from V and 1 base from J, leaving 15 bases between. Germline CDR1 is MNHEY and CDR2 is SVGAGI. The CDR3 consists of 15 residues. The CDR3 loop is CASRSSGGSNYGYTF. The CDR3 nucleotides read TGTGCCAGCAGATCGTCCGGGGGAAGTAACTATGGCTACACCTTC.

The chain links TRBV5-1 to TRBJ2-1; tentatively, D is TRBD1 (5 bases). The V gene's germline CDR1 is SGHRS and CDR2 YFSETQ. Trimming pared 3 bases from V and 7 bases from J, leaving 17 bases between. This CDR3 has 15 residues. As DNA, the CDR3 is TGCGCCAGCAGCTCGGTGCAGGGTTCCTTAAATGAGCAGTTCTTC. It specifies CASSSVQGSLNEQFF. Full variable domain (missing parts from reference TRBV5-1 and TRBJ2-1): KAGVTQTPRYLIKTRGQQVTLSCSPISGHRSVSWYQQTPGQGLQFLFEYFSETQRNKGNFPGRFSGRQFSNSRSEMNVSTLELGDSALYLCASSSVQGSLNEQFFGPGTRLTVL.

This clone was seen a few times. The rearrangement joins TRBV5-6 to TRBJ2-5; 12 nucleotides align to TRBD2. The CDR3 has 16 amino acids. Germline V lookup: CDR1 SGHDT, CDR2 YYEEEE. J gave up 1 base and V 4 bases, and 5 bases lay outside the gene matches. The CDR3 sequence is CASSLTSGRPQETQYF. The CDR3 DNA follows: TGTGCCAGCAGCCTCACTAGCGGGAGGCCCCAAGAGACCCAGTACTTC. The full variable domain, with the rest looked up from reference TRBV5-6 and TRBJ2-5, is DAGVTQSPTHLIKTRGQQVTLRCSPKSGHDTVSWYQQALGQGPQFIFQYYEEEERQRGNFPDRFSGHQFPNYSSELNVNALLLGDSALYLCASSLTSGRPQETQYFGPGTRLLVL.

The chain combines TRBV7-2 with TRBJ2-6; D not certain. Germline-derived CDR1 and CDR2 are SGHTA and FQGNSA. V was trimmed by 8 bases and J by 1 base, leaving 6 bases between them. This CDR3 is 13 amino acids long. This CDR3 reads CASAPSGANVLTF. The CDR3, as DNA: TGTGCCAGCGCCCCTTCTGGGGCCAACGTCCTGACTTTC.

In its sample, this clone was seen a few times. The chain joins TRBV4-1 to TRBJ2-3, with D perhaps matching TRBD2 (5 bases). V lost 1 base, J lost 4 bases, and 9 bases lay in between. CDR3 size: 14 residues. Germline lookup yields CDR1 MGHRA and CDR2 YSYEKL. CDR3 amino acids: CASSQAGNADTQYF. In DNA, the CDR3 is TGCGCCAGCAGCCAAGCCGGGAACGCAGATACGCAGTATTTT.

In its sample, this clone was seen a few times. The V call is TRBV9, the J call TRBJ2-1, with 7 bases fitting TRBD1. The CDR3 has 14 amino acids. V was clipped by 4 bases and J by 6 bases; unmatched bases: 7. Germline lookup yields CDR1 SGDLS and CDR2 YYNGEE. Here the CDR3 reads CASSLGDRANEQFF. The CDR3 DNA follows: TGTGCCAGCAGCCTCGGAGACAGGGCCAATGAGCAGTTCTTC.

V is TRBV11-2 and J is TRBJ2-3; 12 nucleotides agree with TRBD2. The trim removed 1 base at V and 0 bases at J, leaving 5 bases unmatched. The CDR3 covers 18 residues. The germline V gene has CDR1 SGHAT and CDR2 FQNNGV. CDR3 residues: CASSLGPTSGGSTDTQYF. For the CDR3, the DNA is TGTGCCAGCAGCTTAGGGCCGACTAGCGGGGGAAGCACAGATACGCAGTATTTT.

On this clone: The identical CDR3 is also encoded by other nucleotide sequences in the sample. The chain uses TRBV5-1 and TRBJ2-2; TRBD1 agrees at 7 bases. This CDR3 region has 14 residues. J was trimmed by 4 bases and V by 4 bases; bases with no gene match: 4. The V gene's germline CDR1 is SGHRS and CDR2 YFSETQ. CDR3 nucleotide sequence: TGCGCCAGCAGCACGGGACAGCTCACCGGGGAGCTGTTTTTT. Amino acid sequence: CASSTGQLTGELFF.

The V gene is TRBV7-3, the J gene TRBJ2-3; 9 positions agree with TRBD2. The germline gives CDR1 SGHTA, CDR2 FQGTGA. V lost 3 bases to trimming and J lost 1 base; unmatched junction nucleotides: 5. The CDR3 is 16 amino acids. Here the CDR3 DNA reads TGTGCCAGCAGCTTCGGCGGGAGGGGAGGCACAGATACGCAGTATTTT. It encodes CASSFGGRGGTDTQYF.